Reported below is one T cell receptor (beta chain). Profiled with immunoSEQ multiplex PCR; TCRdb holds only in-frame clones, not every one. The top ten clones hold about 12% of a sample with fewer than 200,000 clones, less than 85% of them seen once. This sample was taken from a study of blood T cell repertoires in COVID-19. The CDR3 spans 12 residues. The V gene lost 5 bases and the J gene lost 4 bases, with 8 bases spanning the gap. From germline, CDR1 is SGHAT and CDR2 FQNNGV. Specimen: PBMCs or T cells enriched from blood (not recorded which). The J gene is TRBJ1-1, the V gene TRBV11-2, with a tentative D call TRBD1 (5 bases). The receptor comes from a man aged 45-60 years who had recovered from COVID-19. Here the CDR3 reads CASSGGGTEAFF. The CDR3 nucleotides are TGTGCCAGCAGCGGGGGGGGCACTGAAGCTTTCTTT.